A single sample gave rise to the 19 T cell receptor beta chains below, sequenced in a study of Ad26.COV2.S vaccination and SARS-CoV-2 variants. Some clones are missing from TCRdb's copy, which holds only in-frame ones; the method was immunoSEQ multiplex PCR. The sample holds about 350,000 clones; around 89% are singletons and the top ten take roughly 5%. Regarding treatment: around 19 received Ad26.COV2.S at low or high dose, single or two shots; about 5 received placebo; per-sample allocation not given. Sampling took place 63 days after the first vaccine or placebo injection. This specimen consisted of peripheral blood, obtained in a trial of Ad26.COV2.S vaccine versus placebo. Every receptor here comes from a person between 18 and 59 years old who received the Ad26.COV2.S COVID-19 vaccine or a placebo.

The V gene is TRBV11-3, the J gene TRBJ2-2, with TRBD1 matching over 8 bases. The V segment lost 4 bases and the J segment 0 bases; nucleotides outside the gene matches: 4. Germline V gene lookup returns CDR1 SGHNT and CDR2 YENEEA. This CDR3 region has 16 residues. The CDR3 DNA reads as TGTGCCAGCAGCTCTGCGGACAGGGCGAACACCGGGGAGCTGTTTTTT. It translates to CASSSADRANTGELFF.

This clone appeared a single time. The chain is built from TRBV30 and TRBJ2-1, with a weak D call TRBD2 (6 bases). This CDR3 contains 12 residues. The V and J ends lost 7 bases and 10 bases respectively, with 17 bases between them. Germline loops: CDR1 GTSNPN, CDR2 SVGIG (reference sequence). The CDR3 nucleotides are TGTGCCTATACGACGGACTACTACGAGCAGTTCTTC. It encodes CAYTTDYYEQFF.

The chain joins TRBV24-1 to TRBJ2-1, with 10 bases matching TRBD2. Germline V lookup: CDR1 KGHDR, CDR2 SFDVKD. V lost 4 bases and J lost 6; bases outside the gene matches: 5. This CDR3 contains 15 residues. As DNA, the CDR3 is TGTGCCACCAGTGACTCTAGCGGGGGAGTCAATGAGCAGTTCTTC. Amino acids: CATSDSSGGVNEQFF.

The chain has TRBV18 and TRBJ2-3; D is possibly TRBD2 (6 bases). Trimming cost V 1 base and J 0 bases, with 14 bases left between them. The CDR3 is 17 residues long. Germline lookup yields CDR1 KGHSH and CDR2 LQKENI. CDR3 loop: CASSPLPRTTSTDTQYF. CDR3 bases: TGTGCCAGCTCACCACTACCGAGGACTACTAGCACAGATACGCAGTATTTT.

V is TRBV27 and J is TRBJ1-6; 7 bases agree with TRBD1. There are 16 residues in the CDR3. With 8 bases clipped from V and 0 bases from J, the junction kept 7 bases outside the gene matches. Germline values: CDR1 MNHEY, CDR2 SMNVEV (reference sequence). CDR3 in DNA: TGTGCCAGCGCGTGGACAGGCGACTCCTATAATTCACCCCTCCACTTT. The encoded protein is CASAWTGDSYNSPLHF.

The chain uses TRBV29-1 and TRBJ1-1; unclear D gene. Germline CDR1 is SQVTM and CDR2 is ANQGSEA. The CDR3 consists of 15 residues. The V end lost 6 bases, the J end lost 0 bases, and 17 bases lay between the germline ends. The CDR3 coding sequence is TGCAGCGTCAAAGAGGAGGTAGCGATGAACACTGAAGCTTTCTTT. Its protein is CSVKEEVAMNTEAFF.

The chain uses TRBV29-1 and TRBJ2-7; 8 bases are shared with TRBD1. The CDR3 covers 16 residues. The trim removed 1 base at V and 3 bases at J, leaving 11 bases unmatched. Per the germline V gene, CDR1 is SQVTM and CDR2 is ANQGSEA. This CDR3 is CSVEGVTGATNYEQYF. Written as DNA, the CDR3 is TGCAGCGTTGAAGGGGTGACAGGGGCGACCAACTACGAGCAGTACTTC.

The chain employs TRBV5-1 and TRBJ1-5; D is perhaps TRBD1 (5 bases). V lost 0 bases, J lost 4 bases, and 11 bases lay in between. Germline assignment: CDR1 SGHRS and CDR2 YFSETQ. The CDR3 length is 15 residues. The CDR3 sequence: CASSLGDGRNQPQHF. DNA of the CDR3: TGCGCCAGCAGCTTGGGGGACGGAAGAAATCAGCCCCAGCATTTT.

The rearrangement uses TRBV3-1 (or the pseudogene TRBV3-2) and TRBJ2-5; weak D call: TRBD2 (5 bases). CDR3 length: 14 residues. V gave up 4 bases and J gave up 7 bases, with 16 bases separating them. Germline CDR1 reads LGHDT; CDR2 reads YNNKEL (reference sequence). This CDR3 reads CASSPEGRERTQYF. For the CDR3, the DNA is TGTGCCAGCAGCCCCGAAGGACGGGAACGGACCCAGTACTTC.

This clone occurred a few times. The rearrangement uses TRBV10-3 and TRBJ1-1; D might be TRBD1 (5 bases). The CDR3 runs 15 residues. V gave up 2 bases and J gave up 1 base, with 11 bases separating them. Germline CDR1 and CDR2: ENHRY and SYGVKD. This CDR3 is CAISEGREANTEAFF. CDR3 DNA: TGTGCCATCAGTGAGGGCAGGGAGGCGAACACTGAAGCTTTCTTT.

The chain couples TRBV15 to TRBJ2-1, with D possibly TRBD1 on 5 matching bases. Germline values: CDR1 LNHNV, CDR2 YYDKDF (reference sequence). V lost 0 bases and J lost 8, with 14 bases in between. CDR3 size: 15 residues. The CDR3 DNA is TGTGCCACCAGCAGAGATCACCCAGGGCAGGATGAGCAGTTCTTC. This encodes CATSRDHPGQDEQFF.

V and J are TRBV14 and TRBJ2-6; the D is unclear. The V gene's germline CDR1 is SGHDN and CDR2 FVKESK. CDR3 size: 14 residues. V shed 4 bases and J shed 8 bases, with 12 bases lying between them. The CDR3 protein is CASSRPPVPNVLTF. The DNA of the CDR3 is TGTGCCAGCAGCCGGCCCCCGGTCCCCAACGTCCTGACTTTC.

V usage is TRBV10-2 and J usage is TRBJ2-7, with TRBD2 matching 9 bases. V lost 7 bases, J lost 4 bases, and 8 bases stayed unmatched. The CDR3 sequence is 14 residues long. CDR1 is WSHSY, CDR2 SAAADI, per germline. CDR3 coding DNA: TGCGCCAGCACCCTTAGCGGGAGCAATTACGAGCAGTACTTC. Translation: CASTLSGSNYEQYF.

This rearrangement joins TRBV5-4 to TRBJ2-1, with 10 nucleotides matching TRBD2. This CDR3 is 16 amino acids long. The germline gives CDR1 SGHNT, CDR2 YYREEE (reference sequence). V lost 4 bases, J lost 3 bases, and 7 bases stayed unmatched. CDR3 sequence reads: CASSLERGGYYNEQFF. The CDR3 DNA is TGTGCCAGCAGCCTAGAGCGGGGGGGCTACTACAATGAGCAGTTCTTC.

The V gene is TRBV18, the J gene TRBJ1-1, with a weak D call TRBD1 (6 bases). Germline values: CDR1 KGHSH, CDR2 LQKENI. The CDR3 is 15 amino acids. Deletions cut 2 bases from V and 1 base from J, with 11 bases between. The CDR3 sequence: CASSPYKTGNTEAFF. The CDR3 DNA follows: TGTGCCAGCTCACCATATAAGACAGGGAACACTGAAGCTTTCTTT.

The CDR3 loop is CASTARGAAADYGYTF. The CDR3 nucleotides read TGTGCCAGCACCGCCCGGGGGGCAGCTGCTGACTATGGCTACACCTTC. The J gene is TRBJ1-2, the V gene TRBV25-1; D perhaps matches TRBD1 (6 bases). The germline V and J ends were trimmed by 7 bases and 3 bases, with 21 bases remaining between them. This CDR3 has 16 amino acids. Germline V lookup: CDR1 MGHDK, CDR2 SYGVNS.

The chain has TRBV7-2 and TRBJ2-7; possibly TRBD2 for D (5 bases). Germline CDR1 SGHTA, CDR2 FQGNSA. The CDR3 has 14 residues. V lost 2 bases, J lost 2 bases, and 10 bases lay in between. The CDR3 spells CASSLNSGPYEQYF. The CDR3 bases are TGTGCCAGCAGCTTAAACAGCGGCCCCTACGAGCAGTACTTC.

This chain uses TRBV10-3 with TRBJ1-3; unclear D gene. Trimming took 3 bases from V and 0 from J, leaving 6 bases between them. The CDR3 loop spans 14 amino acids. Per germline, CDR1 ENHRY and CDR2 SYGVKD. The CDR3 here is CAISDDGSGNTIYF. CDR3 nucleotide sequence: TGTGCCATCAGTGATGACGGCTCTGGAAACACCATATATTTT.

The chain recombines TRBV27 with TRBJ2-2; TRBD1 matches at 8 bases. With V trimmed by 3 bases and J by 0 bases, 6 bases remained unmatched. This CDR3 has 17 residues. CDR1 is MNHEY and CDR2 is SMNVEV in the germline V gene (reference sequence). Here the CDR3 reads CASSFSLTGANTGELFF. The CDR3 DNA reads TGTGCCAGCAGTTTTTCCCTGACAGGGGCGAACACCGGGGAGCTGTTTTTT.